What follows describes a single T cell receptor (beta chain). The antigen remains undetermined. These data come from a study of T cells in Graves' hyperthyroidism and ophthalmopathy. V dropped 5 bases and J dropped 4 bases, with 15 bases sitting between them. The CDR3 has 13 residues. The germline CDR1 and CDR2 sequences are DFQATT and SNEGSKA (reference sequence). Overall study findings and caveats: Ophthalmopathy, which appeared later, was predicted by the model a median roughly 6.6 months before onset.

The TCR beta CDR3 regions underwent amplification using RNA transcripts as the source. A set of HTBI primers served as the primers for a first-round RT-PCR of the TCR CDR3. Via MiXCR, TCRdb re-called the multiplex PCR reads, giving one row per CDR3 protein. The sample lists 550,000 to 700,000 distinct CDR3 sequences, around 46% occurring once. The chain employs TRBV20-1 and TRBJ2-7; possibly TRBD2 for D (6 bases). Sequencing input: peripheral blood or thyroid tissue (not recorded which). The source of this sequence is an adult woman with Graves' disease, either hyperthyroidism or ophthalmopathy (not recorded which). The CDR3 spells CSAQTTGEYEQYF. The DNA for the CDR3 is TGCAGTGCTCAAACCACGGGGGAATACGAGCAGTACTTC.